A single sample is the source of the 14 T cell receptor beta chains below, sequenced in a study of cytomegalovirus exposure and HLA in healthy donors. The PCR employed 60 Vbeta primers together with 13 Jbeta primers. Only in-frame clones appear in the TCRdb table, and some are missing; sequencing was by immunoSEQ multiplex PCR. The sample yields about 61,000 clones, more than 75% seen once. Sequencing was carried out using PBMCs. Receptors originate from a man aged 18 to 35 in good health and CMV-seronegative.

This clone occurred a few times. The V and J genes are TRBV15 and TRBJ2-5; the match to TRBD1 covers 7 bases. From germline, CDR1 is LNHNV and CDR2 YYDKDF (reference sequence). V lost 5 bases and J lost 5; bases outside the gene matches: 11. The CDR3 runs 15 residues. The CDR3 here is CATSLAGRGKETQYF. The CDR3 DNA reads TGTGCCACCAGCTTGGCGGGCAGGGGGAAGGAGACCCAGTACTTC.

The gene calls are TRBV7-9 and TRBJ2-7; D is undetermined. Trimming pared 5 bases from V and 1 base from J, leaving 9 bases between. Per the germline V gene, CDR1 is SEHNR and CDR2 is FQNEAQ (reference sequence). CDR3 length: 13 residues. CDR3 in amino acids: CASSREASYEQYF. CDR3 bases: TGTGCCAGCAGCCGTGAAGCGTCCTACGAGCAGTACTTC.

The CDR3 sequence: CAWSDSNTGELFF. For the CDR3, the DNA is TGTGCCTGGAGTGACTCGAACACCGGGGAGCTGTTTTTT. V usage is TRBV30 and J usage is TRBJ2-2; D is unresolved. Germline lookup yields CDR1 GTSNPN and CDR2 SVGIG (reference sequence). The length of the CDR3 is 13 residues. V lost 1 base and J 0 bases, leaving 3 bases between the germline ends. The full variable domain, completed using reference TRBV30 and TRBJ2-2, is SQTIHQWPATLVQPVGSPLSLECTVEGTSNPNLYWYRQAAGRGLQLLFYSVGIGQISSEVPQNLSASRPQDRQFILSSKKLLLSDSGFYLCAWSDSNTGELFFGEGSRLTVL.

This chain joins TRBV9 and TRBJ2-7; possibly TRBD2 for D (7 bases). Germline V CDR1 and CDR2: SGDLS, YYNGEE. This CDR3 comprises 14 residues. Trimming took 4 bases from V and 5 from J, leaving 16 bases between them. CDR3 DNA: TGTGCCAGCAGCAAAGCCGGGGGGCAAGACGAGCAGTACTTC. This translates into CASSKAGGQDEQYF.

The chain is built from TRBV6-5 and TRBJ1-1, with D tentatively TRBD1 (6 bases). Looked up from germline, CDR1 is MNHEY and CDR2 is SVGAGI. The V gene lost 4 bases and the J gene lost 11 bases, with 23 bases spanning the gap. The CDR3 length is 15 residues. The CDR3 region has the DNA TGTGCCAGCAGTTCTTCAGGGGCATTTCTCTGGGGCGCTTTCTTT. This gives the protein CASSSSGAFLWGAFF.

This sequence joins TRBV5-1 and TRBJ2-1, with a possible D match to TRBD2 (6 bases). This CDR3 region has 17 residues. V lost 3 bases, J lost 4 bases, and 20 bases lay in between. Germline V gene sequence: CDR1 SGHRS, CDR2 YFSETQ. CDR3: CASSSLGWGESYNEQFF. CDR3 nucleotides: TGCGCCAGCAGCTCGCTGGGATGGGGGGAGTCGTACAATGAGCAGTTCTTC.

V and J are TRBV10-2 and TRBJ1-1, with unresolved D. The germline CDR1 and CDR2 sequences are WSHSY and SAAADI. V lost 5 bases, J lost 8 bases, and 9 bases lay in between. This CDR3 is built from 11 residues. CDR3 nucleotides: TGCGCCAGCAGTCTTCCCCCCGAAGCTTTCTTT. This codes for CASSLPPEAFF.

This clone was seen a single time. This chain links TRBV6-5 with TRBJ1-1; a weak D match, TRBD1 (6 bases). The germline V gene encodes CDR1 MNHEY and CDR2 SVGAGI. The CDR3 runs to 11 residues. V was pared by 4 bases and J by 13 bases, with 13 bases between. The CDR3: CASSFRGGLFF. The CDR3 nucleotides read TGTGCCAGCAGTTTCAGGGGAGGGCTTTTCTTT.

V and J are TRBV27 and TRBJ2-1; perhaps TRBD2 as D (5 bases). CDR1 and CDR2 from the germline V gene are MNHEY and SMNVEV (reference sequence). CDR3 length equals 14 residues. The V end was cut by 5 bases, the J end by 2 bases, with 10 bases between. CDR3 protein: CASSLYGTYNEQFF. The DNA for the CDR3 is TGTGCCAGCAGTCTCTACGGGACCTACAATGAGCAGTTCTTC.

The count of this clone is one. V gene TRBV18 combines with J gene TRBJ2-7, with a weak D call TRBD2 (5 bases). This CDR3 has 15 residues. Germline V lookup: CDR1 KGHSH, CDR2 LQKENI. V lost 4 bases, J lost 5 bases, and 18 bases lay in between. DNA for the CDR3: TGTGCCAGCTCACTTTCAGCGGCCCAAGCGCACGAGCAGTACTTC. As protein: CASSLSAAQAHEQYF.

The genes are TRBV4-1 and TRBJ1-1; D is unclear. Trimming pared 6 bases from V and 1 base from J, leaving 9 bases between. This CDR3 has 13 amino acids. Germline V lookup: CDR1 MGHRA, CDR2 YSYEKL. CDR3 DNA sequence: TGCGCCAGCAGGCCCCGGGGGAACACTGAAGCTTTCTTT. As protein: CASRPRGNTEAFF.

The chain recombines TRBV27 with TRBJ2-7, with D unclear. V lost 3 bases, J lost 0 bases, and 6 bases lay in between. Per germline, CDR1 MNHEY and CDR2 SMNVEV (reference sequence). This CDR3 is built from 13 residues. The CDR3 nucleotides are TGTGCCAGCAGTTTGGTCGGCTCCTACGAGCAGTACTTC. Amino acid sequence: CASSLVGSYEQYF.

CDR3 nucleotide sequence: TGTGCCATCAGTGAGTCGCCTGGGACAGGCTCCTACGAGCAGTACTTC. Translated: CAISESPGTGSYEQYF. The J gene is TRBJ2-5, the V gene TRBV10-3, with 8 bases lining up with TRBD1. The J call is doubtful: the DNA matches TRBJ2-7 better. The germline V gene encodes CDR1 ENHRY and CDR2 SYGVKD. CDR3 size: 16 residues.

This chain connects TRBV7-8 to TRBJ2-7; D is uncertain. In germline, CDR1 is SGHVS, CDR2 FQNEAQ. This CDR3 contains 11 residues. Trimming cost V 0 bases and J 6 bases, with 3 bases left between them. The CDR3 DNA is TGTGCCAGCAGCTTAGCCTTCGAGCAGTACTTC. Amino acids: CASSLAFEQYF.